The clone carrying this T cell receptor beta chain has at least ten counts. The TCRbeta library incorporated unique molecular identifiers. TCRdb called the PCR reads again in MiXCR, with one record for every CDR3 protein. The sample yields some 240,000 distinct CDR3 sequences, 12% seen once. The CDR3 contains 17 residues. The V and J ends lost 2 bases and 3 bases, in that order; junction bases with no gene match: 5. The germline CDR1 and CDR2 sequences are SGHRS and YFSETQ. The data were taken from a study of T-cell reconstitution after alpha-beta-depleted transplantation in children. V and J are TRBV5-1 and TRBJ2-6, with 10 bases that match TRBD2. This clonotype originated in a human donor who donated a stem cell graft to a child with acute lymphoblastic leukemia. The sample consisted of PBMCs from the stem cell graft donor, taken from the stem cell graft. Here the CDR3 DNA reads TGCGCCAGCAGCTTTGGGCTAGCGGGAGTTGGGGCCAACGTCCTGACTTTC. Translating it yields CASSFGLAGVGANVLTF.